Listed here are 20 T cell receptor beta chains from one sample, sequenced in a study of PD-1 blockade in classical Hodgkin lymphoma. Only in-frame clones appear in the TCRdb table, and some are missing; sequencing was by immunoSEQ multiplex PCR. The data show tens of thousands of clones, roughly 89% seen once. Time point defined: cycle 4 day 1 (C4D1), after six to seven weeks of nivolumab. Each patient's relapse followed autologous stem cell transplantation, and brentuximab vedotin exposure varied. Specimen: peripheral blood mononuclear cells (PBMCs), collected before the fourth cycle of nivolumab. The receptors come from a human donor with classical Hodgkin lymphoma.

The genes are TRBV6-5 and TRBJ1-2; D unresolved. CDR1 is MNHEY and CDR2 is SVGAGI in the germline V gene. Between the trimmed V and J ends, which lost 5 bases and 6 bases, there was a span of 10 bases. This CDR3 is 12 amino acids long. This CDR3 is CASSDPPNGYTF. The CDR3 DNA is TGTGCCAGCAGTGACCCCCCTAATGGCTACACCTTC.

The CDR3 spells CASSYGQGNGYTF. The CDR3 DNA is TGTGCCAGCAGCTACGGACAGGGGAACGGCTACACCTTC. The V gene is TRBV13, the J gene TRBJ1-2; 9 bases align to TRBD1. V lost 4 bases and J lost 8; bases outside the gene matches: 5. Germline V gene data show CDR1 as PRHDT and CDR2 as FYEKMQ (reference sequence). The CDR3 consists of 13 residues.

The rearrangement joins TRBV10-2 to TRBJ1-6, with D unclear. The CDR3 loop spans 14 amino acids. Trimming stripped 3 bases from V and 6 bases from J, with 9 bases between. Germline-derived CDR1 and CDR2 are WSHSY and SAAADI. CDR3 loop: CASSETASNSPLHF. CDR3 coding DNA: TGCGCCAGCAGTGAAACTGCATCTAATTCACCCCTCCACTTT.

The chain joins TRBV5-6 to TRBJ2-7, with D perhaps TRBD1 (5 bases). Germline CDR1 is SGHDT and CDR2 is YYEEEE. The V end was cut by 4 bases, the J end by 4 bases, with 12 bases between. The CDR3 covers 13 residues. The CDR3 DNA reads as TGTGCCAGCAGCCCGAAACAGGCGTACGAGCAGTACTTC. Its protein product is CASSPKQAYEQYF.

This clone was found once. The chain links TRBV25-1 to TRBJ1-1, with unresolved D. This CDR3 region has 14 residues. V was trimmed by 1 base and J by 2 bases, leaving 8 bases between them. The germline gives CDR1 MGHDK, CDR2 SYGVNS. As DNA, the CDR3 is TGTGCCAGCAGTGAATCCATGGCTAACACTGAAGCTTTCTTT. It specifies CASSESMANTEAFF.

The V and J genes are TRBV2 and TRBJ1-1, with D possibly being TRBD1 (5 bases). The germline V gene has CDR1 SNHLY and CDR2 FYNNEI. V shed 1 base and J shed 4 bases, with 13 bases lying between them. CDR3 length: 15 residues. The CDR3 bases are TGTGCCAGCAGTGAAGGGACGAGGGGTTCCACTGAAGCTTTCTTT. Protein product: CASSEGTRGSTEAFF.

The V gene is TRBV1, the J gene TRBJ1-2; no DNA check was done on the table's D call, TRBD1. TRBV1 is labeled a pseudogene. There are 18 residues in the CDR3. CDR3 loop: CTSSQELQEDVPNYGYTF. As DNA, the CDR3 is TGCACCAGCAGCCAAGAATTACAGGAAGATGTGCCTAACTATGGCTACACCTTC.

The gene calls are TRBV2 and TRBJ1-1; no definite D call. Per germline, CDR1 SNHLY and CDR2 FYNNEI. The CDR3 contains 14 residues. V was clipped by 8 bases and J by 1 base, with 14 bases between them. In nucleotides, the CDR3 is TGTGCCAGCTTTGCGGGTGTGAGGAACACTGAAGCTTTCTTT. Translation gives CASFAGVRNTEAFF.

The rearrangement links TRBV11-2 to TRBJ2-5; maybe TRBD2 (6 bases). Germline CDR1 and CDR2: SGHAT and FQNNGV. This CDR3 has 17 amino acids. Trimming stripped 2 bases from V and 2 bases from J, with 18 bases between. DNA of the CDR3: TGTGCCAGCAGCTTAAACAATCAAGCGGGTTTTCAAGAGACCCAGTACTTC. Translation gives CASSLNNQAGFQETQYF.

The V gene is TRBV18, the J gene TRBJ2-7; D ambiguous. This CDR3 region has 11 residues. Trimming took 3 bases from V and 3 from J, leaving 3 bases between them. Germline V gene data show CDR1 as KGHSH and CDR2 as LQKENI. In DNA, the CDR3 is TGTGCCAGCTCACCGCGCTACGAGCAGTACTTC. This codes for CASSPRYEQYF.

This rearrangement joins TRBV11-2 to TRBJ1-1; D is unresolved. Germline assignment: CDR1 SGHAT and CDR2 FQNNGV. The CDR3 extends over 16 amino acids. V lost 1 base and J 1 base, leaving 13 bases between the germline ends. The CDR3 DNA sequence: TGTGCCAGCAGCTTAGGAATTAGGCAGCAGAACACTGAAGCTTTCTTT. Amino acids: CASSLGIRQQNTEAFF.

The count of this clone is one. The chain is built from TRBV27 and TRBJ2-7; D tentatively reads TRBD1 or TRBD2 (5 bases each). The germline gives CDR1 MNHEY, CDR2 SMNVEV (reference sequence). There are 16 residues in the CDR3. V was shortened by 6 bases and J by 3 bases, with 21 bases between the two germline ends. The CDR3 DNA reads as TGTGCCAGCAGACCATTCCGGGACGTAAAATTCTACGAGCAGTACTTC. It codes for CASRPFRDVKFYEQYF.

V is TRBV7-9 and J is TRBJ1-5; no clear D gene. The V end lost 1 base, the J end lost 7 bases, and 8 bases lay between the germline ends. The CDR3 covers 13 residues. Germline V gene lookup returns CDR1 SEHNR and CDR2 FQNEAQ (reference sequence). For the CDR3, the DNA is TGTGCCAGCAGCTTAGGTGGCATCCAGCCCCAGCATTTT. It translates to CASSLGGIQPQHF.

The rearrangement uses TRBV6-5 and TRBJ2-2; D is unclear. With 4 bases removed from V and 6 bases from J, the gap between germline ends came to 3 bases. From germline, CDR1 is MNHEY and CDR2 SVGAGI. The CDR3 is 11 amino acids. CDR3 region: CASSLAGELFF. Written as DNA, the CDR3 is TGTGCCAGCAGTTTGGCCGGGGAGCTGTTTTTT.

The chain uses TRBV27 and TRBJ2-7, with TRBD1 matching 8 bases. The CDR3 runs 14 residues. V trimming: 6 bases; J trimming: 6 bases; junction bases outside the gene matches: 10. The germline V gene has CDR1 MNHEY and CDR2 SMNVEV (reference sequence). CDR3 region: CASRKTGGLGEQYF. The CDR3, as DNA: TGTGCCAGCAGGAAAACAGGGGGGTTAGGCGAGCAGTACTTC.

The chain joins TRBV30 to TRBJ1-2; possibly TRBD1 for D (5 bases). With 4 bases removed from V and 8 bases from J, the gap between germline ends came to 14 bases. Germline V gene sequence: CDR1 GTSNPN, CDR2 SVGIG (reference sequence). The CDR3 has 12 amino acids. DNA of the CDR3: TGTGCCTGGACCATCGGGGGATTCGGCTACACCTTC. It codes for CAWTIGGFGYTF. The full variable domain, rest sourced from reference TRBV30 and TRBJ1-2, is SQTIHQWPATLVQPVGSPLSLECTVEGTSNPNLYWYRQAAGRGLQLLFYSVGIGQISSEVPQNLSASRPQDRQFILSSKKLLLSDSGFYLCAWTIGGFGYTFGSGTRLTVV.

The chain is built from TRBV6-5 and TRBJ2-5; TRBD1 aligns across 8 bases. V trimming: 6 bases; J trimming: 2 bases; junction bases outside the gene matches: 8. This CDR3 is built from 15 residues. From germline, CDR1 is MNHEY and CDR2 SVGAGI. CDR3 DNA sequence: TGTGCCAGCAGGCCCGACAGGGGATGGCAAGAGACCCAGTACTTC. As protein: CASRPDRGWQETQYF.

The rearrangement links TRBV7-3 to TRBJ2-2; 7 nucleotides agree with TRBD1. Trimming cost V 4 bases and J 5 bases; bases outside gene matches: 10. Per germline, CDR1 SGHTA and CDR2 FQGTGA. CDR3 size: 16 residues. The CDR3 DNA reads TGTGCCAGCAGCTCCCAACCGGGACAGAGAACCGGGGAGCTGTTTTTT. Translating it yields CASSSQPGQRTGELFF.

The chain is built from TRBV2 and TRBJ1-1, with 9 bases matching TRBD1. V lost 6 bases, J lost 1 base, and 6 bases stayed unmatched. CDR1 and CDR2 (germline): SNHLY, FYNNEI. The CDR3 contains 15 residues. CDR3 bases: TGTGCCAGCAGCTTCCGGACAGGGGCGAACACTGAAGCTTTCTTT. It encodes CASSFRTGANTEAFF.

J is TRBJ2-7 and V is TRBV25-1; perhaps TRBD1 as D (5 bases). CDR3 length: 14 amino acids. Germline V gives CDR1 MGHDK, CDR2 SYGVNS. Trimming cost V 5 bases and J 7 bases, with 18 bases left between them. This chain's CDR3 is CASSILGATGEQYF. CDR3 DNA sequence: TGTGCCAGCAGTATTTTAGGGGCAACCGGGGAGCAGTACTTC.